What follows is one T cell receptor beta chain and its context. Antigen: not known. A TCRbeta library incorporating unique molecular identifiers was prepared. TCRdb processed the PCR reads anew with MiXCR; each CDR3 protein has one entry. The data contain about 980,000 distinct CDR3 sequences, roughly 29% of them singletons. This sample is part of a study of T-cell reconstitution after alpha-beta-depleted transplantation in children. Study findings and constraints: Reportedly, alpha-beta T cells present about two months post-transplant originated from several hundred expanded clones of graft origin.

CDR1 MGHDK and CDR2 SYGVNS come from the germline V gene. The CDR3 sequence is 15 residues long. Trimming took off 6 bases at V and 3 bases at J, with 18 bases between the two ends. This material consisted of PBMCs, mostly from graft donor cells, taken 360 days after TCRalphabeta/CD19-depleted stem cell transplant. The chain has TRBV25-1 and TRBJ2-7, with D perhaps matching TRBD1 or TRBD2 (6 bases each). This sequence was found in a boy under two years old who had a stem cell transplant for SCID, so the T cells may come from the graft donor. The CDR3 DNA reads TGTGCCAGCAGAGATACAAGGGGGGCAGGCTACGAGCAGTACTTC. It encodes CASRDTRGAGYEQYF.